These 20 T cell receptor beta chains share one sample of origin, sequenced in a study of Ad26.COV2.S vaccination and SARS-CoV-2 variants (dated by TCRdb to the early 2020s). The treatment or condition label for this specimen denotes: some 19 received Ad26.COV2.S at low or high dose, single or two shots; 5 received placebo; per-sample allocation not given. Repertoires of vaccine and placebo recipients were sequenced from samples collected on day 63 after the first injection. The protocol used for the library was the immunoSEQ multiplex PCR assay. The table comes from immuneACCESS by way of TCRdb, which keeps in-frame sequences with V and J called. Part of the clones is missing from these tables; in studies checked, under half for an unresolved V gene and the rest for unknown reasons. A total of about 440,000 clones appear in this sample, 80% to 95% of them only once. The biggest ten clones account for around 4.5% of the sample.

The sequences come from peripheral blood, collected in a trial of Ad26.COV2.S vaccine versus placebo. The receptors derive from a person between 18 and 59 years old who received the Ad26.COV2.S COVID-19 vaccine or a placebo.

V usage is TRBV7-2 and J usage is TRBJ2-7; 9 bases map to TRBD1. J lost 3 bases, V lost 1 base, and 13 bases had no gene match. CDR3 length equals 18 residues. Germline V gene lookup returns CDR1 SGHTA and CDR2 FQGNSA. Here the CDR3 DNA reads TGTGCCAGCAGCTTAGGGCCCCCCTCTGGGACAGGGTTCTACGAGCAGTACTTC. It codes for CASSLGPPSGTGFYEQYF.

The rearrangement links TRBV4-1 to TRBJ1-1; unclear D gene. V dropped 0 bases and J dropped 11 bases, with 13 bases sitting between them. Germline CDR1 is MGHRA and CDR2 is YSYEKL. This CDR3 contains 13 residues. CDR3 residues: CASSQDRGYWAFF. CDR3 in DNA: TGCGCCAGCAGCCAAGATCGGGGTTACTGGGCTTTCTTT.

For the CDR3, the DNA is TGTGCCATCAGTGGGTACAGAACCCGGGACAATGAGCAGTTCTTC. Protein: CAISGYRTRDNEQFF. The gene calls are TRBV10-3 and TRBJ2-1; no definite D call. The V and J ends lost 4 bases and 5 bases respectively, with 15 bases between them. Germline lookup yields CDR1 ENHRY and CDR2 SYGVKD. This CDR3 comprises 15 residues.

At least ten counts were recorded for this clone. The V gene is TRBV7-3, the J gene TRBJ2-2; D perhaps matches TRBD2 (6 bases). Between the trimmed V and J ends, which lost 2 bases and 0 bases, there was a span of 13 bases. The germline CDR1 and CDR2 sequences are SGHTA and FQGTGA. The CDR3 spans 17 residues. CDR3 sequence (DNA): TGTGCCAGCAGCTTAGGACCGGGACTTTCGAACACCGGGGAGCTGTTTTTT. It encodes CASSLGPGLSNTGELFF.

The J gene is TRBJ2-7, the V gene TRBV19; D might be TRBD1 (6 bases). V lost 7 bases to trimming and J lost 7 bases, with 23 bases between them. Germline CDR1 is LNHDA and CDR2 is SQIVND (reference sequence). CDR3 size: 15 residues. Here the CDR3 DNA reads TGTGCCAGTAAGGAAGGGCAAGGGGGAACTGGGGAGCAGTACTTC. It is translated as CASKEGQGGTGEQYF.

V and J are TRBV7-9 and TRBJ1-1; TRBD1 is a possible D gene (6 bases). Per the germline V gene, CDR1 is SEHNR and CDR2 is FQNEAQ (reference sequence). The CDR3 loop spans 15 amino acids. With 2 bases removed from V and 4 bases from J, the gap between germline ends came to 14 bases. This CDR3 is CASSLLLIRGTEAFF. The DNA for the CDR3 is TGTGCCAGCAGCTTATTACTAATCAGGGGCACTGAAGCTTTCTTT.

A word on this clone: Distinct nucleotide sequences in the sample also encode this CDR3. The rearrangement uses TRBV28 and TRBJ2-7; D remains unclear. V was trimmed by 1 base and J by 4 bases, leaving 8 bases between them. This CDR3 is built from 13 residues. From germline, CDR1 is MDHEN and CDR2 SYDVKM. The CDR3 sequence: CASSLSAAYEQYF. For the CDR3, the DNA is TGTGCCAGCAGTTTATCGGCAGCTTACGAGCAGTACTTC.

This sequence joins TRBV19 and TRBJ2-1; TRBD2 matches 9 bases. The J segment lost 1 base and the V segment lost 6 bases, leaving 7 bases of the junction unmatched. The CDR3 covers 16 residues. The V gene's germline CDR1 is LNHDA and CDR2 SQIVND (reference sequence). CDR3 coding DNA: TGTGCCAGTAGGGCTAGCGGGATTCAGTCCTACAATGAGCAGTTCTTC. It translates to CASRASGIQSYNEQFF.

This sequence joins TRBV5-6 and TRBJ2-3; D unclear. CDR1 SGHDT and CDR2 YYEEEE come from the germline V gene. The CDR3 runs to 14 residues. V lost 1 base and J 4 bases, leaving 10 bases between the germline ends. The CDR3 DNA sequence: TGTGCCAGCAGCTTGCTCCTCTCCGCAGATACGCAGTATTTT. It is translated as CASSLLLSADTQYF.

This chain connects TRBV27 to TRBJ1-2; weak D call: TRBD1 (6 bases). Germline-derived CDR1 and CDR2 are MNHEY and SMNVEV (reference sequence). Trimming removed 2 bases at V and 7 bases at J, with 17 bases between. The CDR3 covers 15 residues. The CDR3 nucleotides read TGTGCCAGCAGTTTACGGGCACGGGGGGCCCTTGGCTACACCTTC. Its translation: CASSLRARGALGYTF.

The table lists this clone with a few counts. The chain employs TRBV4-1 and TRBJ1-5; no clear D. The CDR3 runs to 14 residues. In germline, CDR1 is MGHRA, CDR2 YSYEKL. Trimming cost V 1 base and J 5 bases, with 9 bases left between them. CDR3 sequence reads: CASSQGPSYQPQHF. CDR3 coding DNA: TGCGCCAGCAGCCAAGGGCCAAGCTATCAGCCCCAGCATTTT.

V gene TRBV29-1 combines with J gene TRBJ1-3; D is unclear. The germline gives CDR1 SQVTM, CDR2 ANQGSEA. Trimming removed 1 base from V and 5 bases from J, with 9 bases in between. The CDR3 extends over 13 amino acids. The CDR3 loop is CSVEAGQRNTIYF. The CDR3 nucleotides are TGCAGCGTTGAAGCCGGGCAAAGAAACACCATATATTTT.

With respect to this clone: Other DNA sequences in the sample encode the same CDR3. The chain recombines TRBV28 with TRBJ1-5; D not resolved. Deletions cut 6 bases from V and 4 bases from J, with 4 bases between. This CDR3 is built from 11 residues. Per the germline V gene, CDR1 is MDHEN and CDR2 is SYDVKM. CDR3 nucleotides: TGTGCCAGCAGCAGGAATCAGCCCCAGCATTTT. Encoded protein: CASSRNQPQHF. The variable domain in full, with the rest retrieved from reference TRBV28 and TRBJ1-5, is DVKVTQSSRYLVKRTGEKVFLECVQDMDHENMFWYRQDPGLGLRLIYFSYDVKMKEKGDIPEGYSVSREKKERFSLILESASTNQTSMYLCASSRNQPQHFGDGTRLSIL.

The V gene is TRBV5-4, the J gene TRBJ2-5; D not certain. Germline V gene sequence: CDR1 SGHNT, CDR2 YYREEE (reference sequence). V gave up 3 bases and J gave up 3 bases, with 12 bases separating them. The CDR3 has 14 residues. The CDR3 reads CASSSVPEKETQYF. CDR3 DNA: TGTGCCAGCAGCTCTGTCCCCGAAAAAGAGACCCAGTACTTC. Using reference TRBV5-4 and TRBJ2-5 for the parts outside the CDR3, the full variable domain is ETGVTQSPTHLIKTRGQQVTLRCSSQSGHNTVSWYQQALGQGPQFIFQYYREEENGRGNFPPRFSGLQFPNYSSELNVNALELDDSALYLCASSSVPEKETQYFGPGTRLLVL.

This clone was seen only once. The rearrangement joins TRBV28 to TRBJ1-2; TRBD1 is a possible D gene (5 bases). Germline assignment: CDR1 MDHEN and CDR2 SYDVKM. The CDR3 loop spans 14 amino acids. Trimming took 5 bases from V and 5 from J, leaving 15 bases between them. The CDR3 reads CASSPVGGWYGYTF. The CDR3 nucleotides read TGTGCCAGCAGTCCTGTGGGGGGTTGGTATGGCTACACCTTC.

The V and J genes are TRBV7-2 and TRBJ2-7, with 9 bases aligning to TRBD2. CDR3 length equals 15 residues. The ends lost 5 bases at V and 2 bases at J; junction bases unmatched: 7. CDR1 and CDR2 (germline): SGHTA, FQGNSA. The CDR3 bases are TGTGCCAGCAGCGCACTAGCGGGCCATCCCTACGAGCAGTACTTC. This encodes CASSALAGHPYEQYF.

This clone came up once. As DNA, the CDR3 is TGTGCCAGCAGGATCCGGGACAGCAGATACTACGAGCAGTACTTC. Translating it yields CASRIRDSRYYEQYF. The V and J genes are TRBV6-5 and TRBJ2-7; TRBD1 aligns across 7 bases. V lost 6 bases, J lost 3 bases, and 11 bases stayed unmatched. The CDR3 is 15 residues long. Germline lookup yields CDR1 MNHEY and CDR2 SVGAGI.

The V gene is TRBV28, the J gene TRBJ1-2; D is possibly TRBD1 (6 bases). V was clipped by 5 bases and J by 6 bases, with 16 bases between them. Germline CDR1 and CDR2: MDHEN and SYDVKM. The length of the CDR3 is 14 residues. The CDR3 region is CASSGQLRTNGYTF. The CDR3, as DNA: TGTGCCAGCAGTGGACAGCTCCGTACGAATGGCTACACCTTC.

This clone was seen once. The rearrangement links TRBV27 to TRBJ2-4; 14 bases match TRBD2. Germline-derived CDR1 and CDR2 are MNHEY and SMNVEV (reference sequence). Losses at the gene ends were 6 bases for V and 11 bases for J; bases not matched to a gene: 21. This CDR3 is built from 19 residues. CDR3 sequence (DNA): TGTGCCAGCAGCCCGGGGGCGGCCCGACTAGCGGGAGGGCCGGGTTTTCAGTACTTC. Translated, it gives CASSPGAARLAGGPGFQYF.

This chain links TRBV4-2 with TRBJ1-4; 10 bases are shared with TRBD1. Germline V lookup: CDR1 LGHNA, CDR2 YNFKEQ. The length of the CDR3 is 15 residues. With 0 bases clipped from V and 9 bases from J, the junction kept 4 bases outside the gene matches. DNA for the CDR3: TGTGCCAGCAGCCAAGAGACAGGGGGCTTGAAAAAACTGTTTTTT. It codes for CASSQETGGLKKLFF.